This entry describes one TCR beta chain. The antigen is unknown. The immunoSEQ assay was version 4, run in survey mode. Clones were read by immunoSEQ multiplex PCR, and TCRdb kept only the in-frame ones, dropping some. The sample records roughly 60,000 clones, approximately 75% being singletons. The CDR3 consists of 15 residues. J gave up 5 bases and V 4 bases, and 8 bases lay outside the gene matches. Germline V gene lookup returns CDR1 SGHAT and CDR2 FQDESV (reference sequence). This specimen belongs to a study of persistence of HIV-infected CD4 T cells. Cells were stimulated with overlapping HIV-1 Gag 15-mer peptides. CD40L-negative CD69-negative CD45RO-high memory CD4+ T cells were sorted as populations depleted of antigen-responding cells. Study-level findings and limits: Within sorted populations, more oligoclonal TCRs accompanied more oligoclonal proviruses.

The sample consisted of CD4+ T cells sorted from PBMCs after approximately 20-hour stimulation, taken from a patient who received antiretroviral therapy. This sequence joins TRBV11-1 and TRBJ2-1; TRBD1 matches at 7 bases. The origin of this receptor is an adult man with HIV who was CMV-seropositive. CDR3 loop: CASSSGQKRNNEQFF. As DNA, the CDR3 is TGTGCCAGCAGCTCGGGACAGAAAAGAAACAATGAGCAGTTCTTC.